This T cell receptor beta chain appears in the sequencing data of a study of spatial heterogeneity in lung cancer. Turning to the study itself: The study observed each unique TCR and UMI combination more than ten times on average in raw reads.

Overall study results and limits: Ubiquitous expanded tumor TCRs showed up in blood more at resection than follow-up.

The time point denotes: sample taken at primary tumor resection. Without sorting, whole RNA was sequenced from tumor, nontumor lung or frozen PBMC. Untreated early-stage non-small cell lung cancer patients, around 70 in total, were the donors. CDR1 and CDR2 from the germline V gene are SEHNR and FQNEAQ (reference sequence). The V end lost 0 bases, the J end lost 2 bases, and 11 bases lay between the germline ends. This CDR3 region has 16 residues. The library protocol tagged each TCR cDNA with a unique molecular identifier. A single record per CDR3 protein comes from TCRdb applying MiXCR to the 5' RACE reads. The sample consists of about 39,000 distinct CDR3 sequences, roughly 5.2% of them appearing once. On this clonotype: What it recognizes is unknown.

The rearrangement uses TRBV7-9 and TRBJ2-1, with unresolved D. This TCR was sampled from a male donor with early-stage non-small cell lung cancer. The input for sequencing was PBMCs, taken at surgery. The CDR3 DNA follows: TGTGCCAGCAGCTTAGCGCTTCGAGGCACCTACAATGAGCAGTTCTTC. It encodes CASSLALRGTYNEQFF.